The 21 T cell receptor beta chains listed next were all sequenced from one sample in a study of cytomegalovirus exposure and HLA in healthy donors. Researchers ran the PCR with 60 Vbeta and 13 Jbeta primers. The method was immunoSEQ multiplex PCR; TCRdb's version includes in-frame clones alone and lacks a portion of them. Here the sample spans around 200,000 clones, roughly four fifths being singletons. Sequenced: PBMCs. The receptors stem from a girl aged 10-17 years in good health and CMV-seronegative.

V usage is TRBV7-9 and J usage is TRBJ2-3, with 7 nucleotides matching TRBD1. V lost 5 bases and J lost 2; bases outside the gene matches: 10. The length of the CDR3 is 16 residues. Germline CDR1 reads SEHNR; CDR2 reads FQNEAQ (reference sequence). This chain's CDR3 is CASSPGSGTDTDTQYF. In DNA, the CDR3 is TGTGCCAGCAGCCCTGGCTCCGGGACAGACACAGATACGCAGTATTTT. The variable domain in full, completed from reference TRBV7-9 and TRBJ2-3, reads DTGVSQNPRHKITKRGQNVTFRCDPISEHNRLYWYRQTLGQGPEFLTYFQNEAQLEKSRLLSDRFSAERPKGSFSTLEIQRTEQGDSAMYLCASSPGSGTDTDTQYFGPGTRLTVL.

The chain has TRBV19 and TRBJ2-5, with 8 bases identical to TRBD1. CDR1 and CDR2 from the germline V gene are LNHDA and SQIVND (reference sequence). The CDR3 has 15 amino acids. V lost 5 bases and J lost 5; bases outside the gene matches: 10. The CDR3 DNA follows: TGTGCCAGTAGTTCCGGACAGGGAATTAGGGAGACCCAGTACTTC. This translates into CASSSGQGIRETQYF.

The rearrangement uses TRBV5-4 and TRBJ2-1; TRBD2 matches 9 bases. Losses at the gene ends were 3 bases for V and 8 bases for J; bases not matched to a gene: 6. Germline assignment: CDR1 SGHNT and CDR2 YYREEE (reference sequence). CDR3 length: 14 amino acids. This CDR3 reads CASSSPGLAYEQFF. The DNA for the CDR3 is TGTGCCAGCAGCTCCCCGGGACTAGCCTATGAGCAGTTCTTC.

The chain uses TRBV5-1 and TRBJ1-2; a possible D gene is TRBD1 (5 bases). Germline loops: CDR1 SGHRS, CDR2 YFSETQ. The CDR3 is 17 amino acids. Trimming stripped 4 bases from V and 8 bases from J, with 27 bases between. CDR3 loop: CASSASGGGWQGWGYTF. CDR3 bases: TGCGCCAGCAGCGCATCGGGCGGCGGTTGGCAGGGATGGGGCTACACCTTC.

The table lists this clone with a few counts. The chain links TRBV11-2 to TRBJ1-1, with TRBD1 as a possible D gene (6 bases). CDR3 length equals 13 residues. CDR1 and CDR2 from the germline V gene are SGHAT and FQNNGV. V was cut by 0 bases and J by 11 bases, with 13 bases left in between. The CDR3 coding sequence is TGTGCCAGCAGCTTAGATGGGGGCAGGGGCGCTTTCTTT. Its protein is CASSLDGGRGAFF.

To note about this clone: Other DNA sequences in this sample translate to the same CDR3. The gene calls are TRBV7-9 and TRBJ1-2; no clear D. CDR3 size: 12 residues. Per germline, CDR1 SEHNR and CDR2 FQNEAQ (reference sequence). Trimming cost V 1 base and J 7 bases, with 7 bases left between them. The CDR3 reads CASSLERGGYTF. In DNA, the CDR3 is TGTGCCAGCAGCTTAGAGAGAGGTGGCTACACCTTC.

The V call is TRBV9, the J call TRBJ2-5; the D is unclear. The better agreement between TRBJ2-7 and the DNA end casts doubt on the J call. The length of the CDR3 is 15 residues. CDR1 SGDLS and CDR2 YYNGEE come from the germline V gene. The CDR3 DNA is TGTGCCAGCAGCGTAGCTACCGGTAGCTCCTACGAGCAGTACTTC. Amino acids: CASSVATGSSYEQYF.

The chain carries TRBV7-2 and TRBJ2-7, with TRBD2 identical over 9 bases. Germline V gives CDR1 SGHTA, CDR2 FQGNSA. Trimming cost V 5 bases and J 9 bases; bases outside gene matches: 11. The CDR3 length is 14 residues. CDR3 DNA sequence: TGTGCCAGCAGCCTTGCTAGCGGGAAAATATGGCAGTACTTC. This gives the protein CASSLASGKIWQYF.

The CDR3 nucleotides are TGTGCCAGCAGTACCTTCCGGGCTAGCGGGAGGGGGAATGAGCAGTTCTTC. This translates into CASSTFRASGRGNEQFF. The rearrangement joins TRBV28 to TRBJ2-1, with 12 positions matching TRBD2. The CDR3 extends over 17 amino acids. J lost 7 bases, V lost 5 bases, and 12 bases had no gene match. Germline CDR1 MDHEN, CDR2 SYDVKM.

The chain employs TRBV6-1 and TRBJ2-2; TRBD2 might be the D (5 bases). The CDR3 loop spans 14 amino acids. The germline CDR1 and CDR2 sequences are MNHNS and SASEGT. Trimming took 4 bases from V and 6 from J, leaving 12 bases between them. The CDR3 loop reads CASSGRSPPGELFF. The CDR3 DNA is TGTGCCAGCAGTGGGAGGAGCCCACCCGGGGAGCTGTTTTTT.

V and J are TRBV29-1 and TRBJ2-7, with D perhaps matching TRBD1 (6 bases). Trimming stripped 6 bases from V and 0 bases from J, with 9 bases between. The CDR3 is 12 amino acids. Germline V gives CDR1 SQVTM, CDR2 ANQGSEA. The CDR3 sequence is CSVRGGSYEQYF. The CDR3 coding sequence is TGCAGCGTCAGAGGGGGCTCCTACGAGCAGTACTTC.

The chain has TRBV20-1 and TRBJ2-7, with D possibly being TRBD2 (5 bases). Germline loops: CDR1 DFQATT, CDR2 SNEGSKA (reference sequence). The CDR3 extends over 11 amino acids. Trimming took off 3 bases at V and 3 bases at J, with 6 bases between the two ends. The CDR3: CSASGNYEQYF. The CDR3 DNA sequence: TGCAGTGCTAGCGGGAACTACGAGCAGTACTTC.

The chain has TRBV20-1 and TRBJ2-1; maybe TRBD1 (5 bases). Germline V gene sequence: CDR1 DFQATT, CDR2 SNEGSKA (reference sequence). V was cut by 3 bases and J by 13 bases, with 13 bases left in between. The CDR3 sequence is 11 residues long. The CDR3, as DNA: TGCAGTGCTAGTCTAGGGGATTTCCAGTTCTTC. Amino acids: CSASLGDFQFF.

The gene calls are TRBV19 and TRBJ2-7, with D possibly TRBD2 on 5 matching bases. The CDR3 consists of 13 residues. The V gene lost 4 bases and the J gene lost 3 bases, with 10 bases spanning the gap. Per the germline V gene, CDR1 is LNHDA and CDR2 is SQIVND (reference sequence). CDR3 loop: CASSRRVFYEQYF. CDR3 coding DNA: TGTGCCAGTAGTAGGCGGGTTTTCTACGAGCAGTACTTC.

The chain recombines TRBV6-1 with TRBJ2-3, with D tentatively TRBD1 (6 bases). CDR3 size: 15 residues. Germline V gives CDR1 MNHNS, CDR2 SASEGT. The V gene lost 8 bases and the J gene lost 1 base, with 16 bases spanning the gap. The CDR3 reads CASSLQGGGTDTQYF. The CDR3 DNA follows: TGTGCCAGCTCCCTACAGGGTGGGGGCACAGATACGCAGTATTTT.

J is TRBJ2-1 and V is TRBV7-9, with a possible D match to TRBD2 (7 bases). Germline-derived CDR1 and CDR2 are SEHNR and FQNEAQ (reference sequence). V shed 3 bases and J shed 9 bases, with 18 bases lying between them. The CDR3 spans 15 residues. CDR3 protein: CASSLTKPRGLEQFF. The CDR3 nucleotides are TGTGCCAGCAGCTTGACAAAGCCGCGGGGGCTTGAGCAGTTCTTC.

The chain is built from TRBV6-6 and TRBJ2-1, with 12 bases matching TRBD2. Germline V gene sequence: CDR1 MNHNY, CDR2 SVGAGI (reference sequence). The V segment lost 5 bases and the J segment 9 bases; nucleotides outside the gene matches: 8. The CDR3 length is 15 residues. The CDR3, as DNA: TGTGCCAGCAGTACTGGACTAGCGGGGCTTGGTGAGCAGTTCTTC. This translates into CASSTGLAGLGEQFF.

This sequence joins TRBV29-1 and TRBJ2-3; a possible D gene is TRBD1 (6 bases). The CDR3 is 15 amino acids. The V end lost 5 bases, the J end lost 1 base, and 16 bases lay between the germline ends. Germline lookup yields CDR1 SQVTM and CDR2 ANQGSEA. The CDR3 coding sequence is TGCAGCGTTCAAGGGTCTGCAGGGGGCACAGATACGCAGTATTTT. Encoded protein: CSVQGSAGGTDTQYF.

The chain uses TRBV7-9 and TRBJ1-4, with 8 bases lining up with TRBD1. CDR1 is SEHNR, CDR2 FQNEAQ, per germline (reference sequence). V shed 5 bases, J shed 7 bases, and the junction held 9 bases outside the gene matches. The CDR3 is made up of 15 amino acids. The CDR3 region is CASSGGQGGSEKLFF. The CDR3 DNA reads as TGTGCCAGCAGCGGCGGACAGGGAGGAAGTGAAAAACTGTTTTTT.

The rearrangement joins TRBV28 to TRBJ1-3; the D gene is possibly TRBD1 (5 bases). Trimming removed 5 bases at V and 0 bases at J, with 11 bases between. The germline V gene has CDR1 MDHEN and CDR2 SYDVKM. The CDR3 consists of 15 residues. The CDR3 region is CASSPGSTSGNTIYF. The CDR3 DNA follows: TGTGCCAGCAGTCCAGGGTCCACCTCTGGAAACACCATATATTTT.

CDR3 loop: CASSLGLAGGSNNEQFF. The DNA of the CDR3 is TGTGCCAGCAGCTTGGGATTAGCGGGGGGGAGCAACAATGAGCAGTTCTTC. This sequence joins TRBV5-4 and TRBJ2-1; TRBD2 aligns across 11 bases. V lost 0 bases and J lost 5; bases outside the gene matches: 7. Germline-derived CDR1 and CDR2 are SGHNT and YYREEE (reference sequence). There are 17 residues in the CDR3.